These 2 T cell receptor beta chains originate from one sample sequenced in a study of CXCR3-negative and CXCR3-positive naive CD8 T cells. UMI-labeled TRB cDNA libraries were prepared by 5' RACE. Reprocessing the 5' RACE reads, TCRdb reports a single entry for every CDR3 protein and omits DNA. In total, the table holds about 8,500 distinct CDR3 sequences. The sample taken for sequencing was naive CXCR3- CD8+ T cells from blood. The sample's subset: CD45RO-CCR7+CD27+CD95- naive CD8+ T cells lacking CXCR3 (TNR3-). The receptor source for this set is a human donor in good health. Some clones in this sample may be carry-over from other donors' samples.

This clonotype is classed as medium-sized by frequency. V usage is TRBV29-1 and J usage is TRBJ2-1; TCRdb's assignment of TRBD1 cannot be checked, as there is no DNA. There are 21 residues in the CDR3. Germline loops: CDR1 SQVTM, CDR2 ANQGSEA. The CDR3 loop is CSVEVLSGQKSGYILYNEQFF.

The chain has TRBV29-1 and TRBJ2-2; TCRdb selects TRBD2, and the lack of DNA leaves this call unchecked. Germline V lookup: CDR1 SQVTM, CDR2 ANQGSEA. This CDR3 contains 14 residues. The CDR3 sequence is CSVRAGVNTGELFF.